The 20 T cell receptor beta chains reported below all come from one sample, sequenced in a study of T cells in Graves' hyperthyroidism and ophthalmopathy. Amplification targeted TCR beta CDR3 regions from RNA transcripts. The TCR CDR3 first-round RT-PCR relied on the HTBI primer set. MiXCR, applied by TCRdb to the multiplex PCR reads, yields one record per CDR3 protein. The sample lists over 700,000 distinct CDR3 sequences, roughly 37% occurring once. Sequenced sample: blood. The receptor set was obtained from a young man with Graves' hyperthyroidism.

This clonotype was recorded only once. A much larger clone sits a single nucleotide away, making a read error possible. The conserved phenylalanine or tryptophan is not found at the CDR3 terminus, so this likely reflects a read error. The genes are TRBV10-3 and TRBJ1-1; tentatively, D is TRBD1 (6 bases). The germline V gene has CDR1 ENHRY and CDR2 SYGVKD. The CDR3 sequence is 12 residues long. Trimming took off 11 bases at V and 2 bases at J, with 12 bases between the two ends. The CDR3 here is CAVMTGNTEAFL. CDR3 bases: TGTGCCGTCATGACAGGAAACACTGAAGCTTTCCTT.

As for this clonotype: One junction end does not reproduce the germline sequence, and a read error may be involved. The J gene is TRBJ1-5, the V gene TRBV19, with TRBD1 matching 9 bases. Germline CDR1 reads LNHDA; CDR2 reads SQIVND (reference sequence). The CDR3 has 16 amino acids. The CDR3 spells CAGGGTGFRSNQSQHF. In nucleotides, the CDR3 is TGTGCCGGCGGGGGGACAGGGTTTCGAAGCAATCAGTCCCAGCATTTT.

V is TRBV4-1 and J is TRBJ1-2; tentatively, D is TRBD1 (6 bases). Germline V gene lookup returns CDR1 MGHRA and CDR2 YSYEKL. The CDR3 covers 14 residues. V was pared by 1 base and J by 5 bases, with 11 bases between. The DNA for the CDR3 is TGCGCCAGCAGCCAAGGAGGGGGATTATATGGCTACACCTTC. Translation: CASSQGGGLYGYTF.

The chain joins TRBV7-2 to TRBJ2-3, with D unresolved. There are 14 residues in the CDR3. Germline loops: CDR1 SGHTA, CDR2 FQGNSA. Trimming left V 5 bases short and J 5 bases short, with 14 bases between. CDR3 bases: TGTGCCAGCAGCACCATGCGATCGGGAGATACGCAGTATTTT. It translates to CASSTMRSGDTQYF.

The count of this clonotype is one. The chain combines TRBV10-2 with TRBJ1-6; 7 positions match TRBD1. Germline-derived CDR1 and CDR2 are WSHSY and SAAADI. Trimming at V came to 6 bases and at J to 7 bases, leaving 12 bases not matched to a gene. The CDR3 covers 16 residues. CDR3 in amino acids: CASRTGQSKRNSPLHF. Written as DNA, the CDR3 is TGCGCCAGCAGAACGGGACAGTCAAAGCGCAATTCACCCCTCCACTTT.

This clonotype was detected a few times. CDR3 protein: CASSQDLASETQYF. In DNA form, the CDR3 reads TGCGCCAGCAGCCAAGATCTAGCATCGGAGACCCAGTACTTC. The chain carries TRBV4-1 and TRBJ2-5; maybe TRBD2 (5 bases). The germline V and J ends were trimmed by 0 bases and 5 bases, with 10 bases remaining between them. Per germline, CDR1 MGHRA and CDR2 YSYEKL. This CDR3 is built from 14 residues.

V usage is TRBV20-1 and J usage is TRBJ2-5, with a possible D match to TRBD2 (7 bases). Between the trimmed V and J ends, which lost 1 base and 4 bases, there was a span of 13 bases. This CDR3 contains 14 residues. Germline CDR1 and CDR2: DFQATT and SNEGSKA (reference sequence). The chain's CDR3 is CSARAGGWAETQYF. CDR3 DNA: TGCAGTGCTAGAGCGGGGGGCTGGGCAGAGACCCAGTACTTC.

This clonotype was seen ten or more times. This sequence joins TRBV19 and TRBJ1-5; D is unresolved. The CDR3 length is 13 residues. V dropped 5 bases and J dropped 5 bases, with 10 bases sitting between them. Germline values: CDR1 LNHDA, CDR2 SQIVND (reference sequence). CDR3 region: CASSWAGDQPQHF. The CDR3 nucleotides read TGTGCCAGTAGTTGGGCAGGTGATCAGCCCCAGCATTTT.

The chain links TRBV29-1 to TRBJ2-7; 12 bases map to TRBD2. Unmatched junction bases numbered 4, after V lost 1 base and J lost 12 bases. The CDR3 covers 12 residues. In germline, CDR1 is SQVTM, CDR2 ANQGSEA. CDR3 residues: CSVEVGTSGSYF. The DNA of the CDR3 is TGCAGCGTTGAAGTAGGGACTAGCGGGTCGTACTTC.

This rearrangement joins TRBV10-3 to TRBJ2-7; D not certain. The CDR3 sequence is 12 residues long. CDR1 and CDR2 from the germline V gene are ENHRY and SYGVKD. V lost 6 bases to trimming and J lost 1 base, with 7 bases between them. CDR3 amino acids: CAISFGSYEQYF. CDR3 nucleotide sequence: TGTGCCATCAGCTTCGGTTCCTACGAGCAGTACTTC.

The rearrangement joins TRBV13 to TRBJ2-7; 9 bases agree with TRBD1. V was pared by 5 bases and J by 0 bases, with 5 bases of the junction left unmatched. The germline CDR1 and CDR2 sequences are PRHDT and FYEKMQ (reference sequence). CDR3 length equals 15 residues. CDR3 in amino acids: CASSPGGQGSYEQYF. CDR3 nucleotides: TGTGCCAGCAGCCCCGGGGGACAGGGCTCCTACGAGCAGTACTTC.

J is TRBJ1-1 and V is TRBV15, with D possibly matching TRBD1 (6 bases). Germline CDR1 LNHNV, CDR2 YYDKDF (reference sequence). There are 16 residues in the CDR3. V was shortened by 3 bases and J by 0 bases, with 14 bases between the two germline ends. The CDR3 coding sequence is TGTGCCACCAGCAGTTCGCCGGGACAACTGAACACTGAAGCTTTCTTT. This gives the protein CATSSSPGQLNTEAFF.

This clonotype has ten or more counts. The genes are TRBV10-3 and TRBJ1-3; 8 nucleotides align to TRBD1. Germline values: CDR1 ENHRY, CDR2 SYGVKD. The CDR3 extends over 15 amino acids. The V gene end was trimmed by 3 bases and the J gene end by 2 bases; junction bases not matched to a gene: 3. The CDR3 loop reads CAISETGGTGNTIYF. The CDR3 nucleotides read TGTGCCATCAGTGAAACAGGGGGAACTGGAAACACCATATATTTT.

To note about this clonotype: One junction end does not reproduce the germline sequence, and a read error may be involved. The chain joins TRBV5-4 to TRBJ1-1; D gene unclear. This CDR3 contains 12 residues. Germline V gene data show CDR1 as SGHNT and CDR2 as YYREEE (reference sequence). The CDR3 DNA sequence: TGTACCAGCAGCCGAGAGGACACTGAAGCTTTCTTT. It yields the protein CTSSREDTEAFF.

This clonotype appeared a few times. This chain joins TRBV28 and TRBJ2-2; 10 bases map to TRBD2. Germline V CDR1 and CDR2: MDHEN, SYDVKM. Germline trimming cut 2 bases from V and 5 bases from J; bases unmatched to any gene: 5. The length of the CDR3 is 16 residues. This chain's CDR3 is CASSLAGLASTGELFF. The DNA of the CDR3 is TGTGCCAGCAGTTTAGCGGGACTAGCGTCGACCGGGGAGCTGTTTTTT.

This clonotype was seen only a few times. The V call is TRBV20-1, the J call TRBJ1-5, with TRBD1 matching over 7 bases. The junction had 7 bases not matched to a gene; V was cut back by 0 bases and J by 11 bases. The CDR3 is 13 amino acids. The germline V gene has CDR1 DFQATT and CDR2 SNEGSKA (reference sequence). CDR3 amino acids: CSARDRATGAQHF. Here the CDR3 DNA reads TGCAGTGCTAGAGATAGGGCTACAGGGGCCCAGCATTTT.

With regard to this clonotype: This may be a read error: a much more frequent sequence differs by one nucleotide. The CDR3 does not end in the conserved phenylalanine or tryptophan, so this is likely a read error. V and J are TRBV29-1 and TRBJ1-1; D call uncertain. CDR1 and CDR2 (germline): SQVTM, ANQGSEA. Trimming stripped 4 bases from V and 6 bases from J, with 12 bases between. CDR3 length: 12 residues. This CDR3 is CSVVATGSEAFS. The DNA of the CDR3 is TGCAGCGTTGTGGCGACTGGGTCTGAAGCTTTCTCT.

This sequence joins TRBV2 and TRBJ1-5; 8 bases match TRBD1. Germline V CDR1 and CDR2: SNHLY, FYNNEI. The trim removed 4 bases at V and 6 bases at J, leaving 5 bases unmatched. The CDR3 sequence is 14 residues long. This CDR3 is CASSGTGRPQPQHF. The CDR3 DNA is TGTGCCAGCAGTGGGACAGGGCGGCCTCAGCCCCAGCATTTT.

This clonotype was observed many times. The CDR3 loop is CASSIHSRDSPLHF. CDR3 DNA sequence: TGTGCCAGCAGCATCCATAGCAGGGATTCACCCCTCCACTTT. The chain employs TRBV9 and TRBJ1-6; weak D call: TRBD1 (5 bases). Germline CDR1 and CDR2: SGDLS and YYNGEE. Trimming took off 4 bases at V and 8 bases at J, with 13 bases between the two ends. The CDR3 is 14 amino acids.

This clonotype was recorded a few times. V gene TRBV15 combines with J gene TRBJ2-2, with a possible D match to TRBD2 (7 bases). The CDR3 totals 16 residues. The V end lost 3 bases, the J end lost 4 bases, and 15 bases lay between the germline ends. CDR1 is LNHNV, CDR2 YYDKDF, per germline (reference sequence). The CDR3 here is CATSSLGGAGTGELFF. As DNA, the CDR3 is TGTGCCACCAGCAGTTTGGGGGGGGCAGGCACCGGGGAGCTGTTTTTT.